This is a list of T cell receptor beta chains from one sample in a study of tumor and adjacent non-tumor tissue in lung cancer. MiXCR was run by TCRdb on the multiplex PCR reads, yielding one entry per CDR3 protein. The data show approximately 68,000 distinct CDR3 sequences, less than 80% seen once. Specimen: lung tumor tissue. The receptors stem from a man aged 55 to 69 with non-small cell lung cancer. Each CDR3 is given with its conserved first and last residue. The D gene is left open where the match is weak. Clone size is not always given. Where it is, it says once, few, many or a class for expanded clones.

DNA: TGTGCCAGCAGCCGATGGGGAGAGCGGTCAGATACGCAATATTTT; CDR3: CASSRWGERSDTQYF; size: few; J: TRBJ2-3; D: NA; V: TRBV5-5
DNA: TGCAGTGCTAGGGGCAGGGGGCGGTTAAATCAGCTCCAGCATTTT; CDR3: CSARGRGRLNQLQHF; size: NA; J: TRBJ1-5; D: TRBD1; V: TRBV20-1
DNA: TGTTCTAGCAGCTTAGATTTGAGCGGGGAGCTGTTTTTT; CDR3: CSSSLDLSGELFF; size: few; J: TRBJ2-2; D: NA; V: TRBV11-3
DNA: TGCGCCAGCACATTAAGCGGGCGGGGGCTGAACACCGGGGAGCTGTTTTTT; CDR3: CASTLSGRGLNTGELFF; size: few; J: TRBJ2-2; D: NA; V: TRBV5-1
DNA: TGCATCGTTTCTCAGGGGGGGACAGATATGCAGTATTTT; CDR3: CIVSQGGTDMQYF; size: NA; J: TRBJ2-3; D: NA; V: TRBV29-1
DNA: TGTGCCAGCAGTTTAGTCCAGGGTGTAGATACGCTGTATTTT; CDR3: CASSLVQGVDTLYF; size: NA; J: TRBJ2-3; D: NA; V: TRBV12-3/TRBV12-4
DNA: TGCGTCAGCGGTTACGGGGCTGAACAGGTTTACGAGCAGTACTTC; CDR3: CVSGYGAEQVYEQYF; size: NA; J: TRBJ2-7; D: NA; V: TRBV6-5
DNA: TGTGCCAGCAGTTACCCCGGTGGGGGGAATGAGCAGTTCTTC; CDR3: CASSYPGGGNEQFF; size: NA; J: TRBJ2-1; D: NA; V: TRBV6-2/TRBV6-3
DNA: TGCAGCGTTGAGTCCATGCAAGCGGGCGATTATAATGAGCAATTCTTC; CDR3: CSVESMQAGDYNEQFF; size: NA; J: TRBJ2-1; D: NA; V: TRBV29-1
DNA: TGTGCCTGGAGTACTGACAGGGTCGGTTCGGCCGGGGAGCTGTCTTTT; CDR3: CAWSTDRVGSAGELSF; size: NA; J: TRBJ2-2; D: TRBD1; V: TRBV30
DNA: TGTGCCAGCAGCGAGCTGGCGGGAGGCCGGAATGAGCAGTTCTTC; CDR3: CASSELAGGRNEQFF; size: many; J: TRBJ2-1; D: TRBD2; V: TRBV6-2/TRBV6-3
DNA: TGCAGGGTTGAAGAGCCCCACGGGACAGTTTCCTACGTGCAGTACTTC; CDR3: CRVEEPHGTVSYVQYF; size: NA; J: TRBJ2-7; D: TRBD1; V: TRBV29-1
DNA: TGCAGTGCTAGAGAGTTGGCCTTAAATCAGCCCCAGCATTTC; CDR3: CSARELALNQPQHF; size: NA; J: TRBJ1-5; D: NA; V: TRBV20-1
DNA: TGCAGTCCTGGGGGGCAGGGGACTAGCCAGCAGTACTTC; CDR3: CSPGGQGTSQQYF; size: NA; J: TRBJ2-7; D: TRBD2; V: TRBV20-1
DNA: TGTGCCAGCATCCTCCTGGGGGGGGCTGGGGCCAACGTCCTGACTTTC; CDR3: CASILLGGAGANVLTF; size: many; J: TRBJ2-6; D: TRBD2; V: TRBV6-8
DNA: TGTGTCAGCAGCCATAGCGGGAGCTCCTACAATGAGCAGTTCTTC; CDR3: CVSSHSGSSYNEQFF; size: NA; J: TRBJ2-1; D: TRBD2; V: TRBV7-3
DNA: TGCAGCACTCCTTCCTACACCCAAGAGACCCACTACTTC; CDR3: CSTPSYTQETHYF; size: NA; J: TRBJ2-5; D: NA; V: TRBV29-1
DNA: TGTGCCAGCAGTGAAATACCGAAAAGCGATCAGCCCCAGCATTTT; CDR3: CASSEIPKSDQPQHF; size: NA; J: TRBJ1-5; D: NA; V: TRBV6-1
DNA: TGTGCCGCCAGTTTAGGGTGGAGCTCCTACGAGCAGTACTTC; CDR3: CAASLGWSSYEQYF; size: once; J: TRBJ2-7; D: NA; V: TRBV12-3/TRBV12-4
DNA: TGTGCCAGCAGTCTAGGGGGGGGACTAGCGGGATTACGCTACAATGAGCAGTTCTTC; CDR3: CASSLGGGLAGLRYNEQFF; size: few; J: TRBJ2-1; D: TRBD2; V: TRBV28
DNA: TGCAGTGCTAGTGGCCAGCCCCAGCATTTT; CDR3: CSASGQPQHF; size: NA; J: TRBJ1-5; D: NA; V: TRBV20-1